A selection of T cell receptor beta chains follows, all from one sample in a study of CD8 T cells in Susac syndrome. TCRdb called the immunoSEQ multiplex PCR reads again in MiXCR, with one record for every CDR3 protein. The table lists around 130,000 distinct CDR3 sequences, about 94% of them singletons. Input material: CD4+ T cells from PBMCs. The source of these receptors is a human donor with multiple sclerosis. The CDR3 runs from the conserved cysteine through the conserved F or W. The D gene is left open where the match is weak. Expanded clones are given a class, and other clones once, few, many or no size at all.

J gene: TRBJ1-4; D gene: .; clone size: .; V gene: TRBV30; CDR3 protein: CAWSVVPLGEKLFF; CDR3 DNA: TGTGCCTGGAGTGTAGTGCCTCTTGGTGAAAAACTGTTTTTT
J gene: TRBJ2-7; D gene: TRBD2; clone size: .; V gene: TRBV7-2; CDR3 protein: CASSSRAGAVPSYEQYF; CDR3 DNA: TGTGCCAGCAGCTCGAGAGCGGGAGCGGTCCCCTCCTACGAGCAGTACTTC
J gene: TRBJ2-7; D gene: TRBD2; clone size: .; V gene: TRBV5-4; CDR3 protein: CASSLGGTSGLAGYEQYF; CDR3 DNA: TGTGCCAGCAGCTTGGGGGGGACTAGCGGGCTCGCCGGCTACGAGCAGTACTTC
J gene: TRBJ1-2; D gene: .; clone size: .; V gene: TRBV5-6; CDR3 protein: CASSPGTKTFNYGYTF; CDR3 DNA: TGTGCCAGCAGCCCCGGGACAAAAACCTTCAACTATGGCTACACCTTC
J gene: TRBJ2-1; D gene: TRBD1; clone size: .; V gene: TRBV7-2; CDR3 protein: CASSTGQGGKNEQFF; CDR3 DNA: TGTGCCAGCAGCACGGGACAGGGAGGGAAGAATGAGCAGTTCTTC
J gene: TRBJ2-7; D gene: .; clone size: once; V gene: TRBV27; CDR3 protein: CASSLPSGSSYEQYF; CDR3 DNA: TGTGCCAGCAGTCTCCCATCTGGGAGCTCCTACGAGCAGTACTTC
J gene: TRBJ1-1; D gene: .; clone size: .; V gene: TRBV4-2; CDR3 protein: CASSQDTQGANTEAFF; CDR3 DNA: TGTGCCAGCAGCCAAGACACCCAGGGCGCGAACACTGAAGCTTTCTTT
J gene: TRBJ2-1; D gene: .; clone size: .; V gene: TRBV5-6; CDR3 protein: CASSLGNNEQFF; CDR3 DNA: TGTGCCAGCAGCTTAGGGAACAATGAGCAGTTCTTC
J gene: TRBJ2-7; D gene: .; clone size: .; V gene: TRBV5-1; CDR3 protein: CASSETLGPTYEQYF; CDR3 DNA: TGCGCCAGCAGCGAAACCCTTGGGCCAACCTACGAGCAGTACTTC
J gene: TRBJ1-1; D gene: .; clone size: .; V gene: TRBV6-2/TRBV6-3; CDR3 protein: CASSQSGTVNTEAFF; CDR3 DNA: TGTGCCAGCAGTCAATCCGGGACGGTGAACACTGAAGCTTTCTTT
J gene: TRBJ1-4; D gene: .; clone size: .; V gene: TRBV18; CDR3 protein: CASTLRVTDEKLFF; CDR3 DNA: TGTGCCAGCACCCTTCGGGTAACGGACGAAAAACTGTTTTTT
J gene: TRBJ1-2; D gene: TRBD1; clone size: .; V gene: TRBV6-1; CDR3 protein: CASSDTNTGGVYGYTF; CDR3 DNA: TGTGCCAGCAGTGATACTAATACAGGGGGCGTCTATGGCTACACCTTC
J gene: TRBJ1-5; D gene: TRBD1; clone size: .; V gene: TRBV20-1; CDR3 protein: CSARGTGGFQPQHF; CDR3 DNA: TGCAGTGCCCGGGGGACAGGGGGATTCCAGCCCCAGCATTTT
J gene: TRBJ1-1; D gene: .; clone size: .; V gene: TRBV7-2; CDR3 protein: CASSLFGMNTEAFF; CDR3 DNA: TGTGCCAGCAGCTTATTTGGTATGAACACTGAAGCTTTCTTT
J gene: TRBJ1-2; D gene: .; clone size: .; V gene: TRBV5-1; CDR3 protein: CASSATATEYYGYTF; CDR3 DNA: TGCGCCAGCAGCGCGACGGCTACTGAATACTATGGCTACACCTTC
J gene: TRBJ1-4; D gene: .; clone size: .; V gene: TRBV30; CDR3 protein: CAWSDVGTENEKLFF; CDR3 DNA: TGTGCCTGGAGTGACGTGGGCACCGAAAATGAAAAACTGTTTTTT
J gene: TRBJ2-7; D gene: TRBD2; clone size: .; V gene: TRBV12-3/TRBV12-4; CDR3 protein: CASRRSGRRYEQYF; CDR3 DNA: TGTGCCAGCCGACGAAGCGGGAGACGCTACGAGCAGTACTTC
J gene: TRBJ2-1; D gene: TRBD2; clone size: .; V gene: TRBV2; CDR3 protein: CASRGTSSFF; CDR3 DNA: TGTGCCAGCAGAGGGACTAGCTCGTTCTTC
J gene: TRBJ2-7; D gene: .; clone size: few; V gene: TRBV18; CDR3 protein: CASSLEGGYEQYF; CDR3 DNA: TGTGCCAGCTCACTGGAAGGGGGCTACGAGCAGTACTTC
J gene: TRBJ2-1; D gene: .; clone size: .; V gene: TRBV7-9; CDR3 protein: CASRPGLASGSYNEQFF; CDR3 DNA: TGTGCCAGCAGACCGGGACTGGCTTCCGGCTCCTACAATGAGCAGTTCTTC
J gene: TRBJ2-2; D gene: .; clone size: .; V gene: TRBV29-1; CDR3 protein: CSVALHTANTGELFF; CDR3 DNA: TGCAGCGTTGCGCTACATACAGCGAACACCGGGGAGCTGTTTTTT
J gene: TRBJ2-5; D gene: TRBD2; clone size: .; V gene: TRBV20-1; CDR3 protein: CSAKGAGDQETQYF; CDR3 DNA: TGCAGTGCTAAGGGAGCGGGGGACCAAGAGACCCAGTACTTC
J gene: TRBJ1-2; D gene: .; clone size: .; V gene: TRBV29-1; CDR3 protein: CSVHSGDGYTF; CDR3 DNA: TGCAGCGTTCATTCCGGAGATGGCTACACCTTC
J gene: TRBJ1-1; D gene: TRBD1; clone size: few; V gene: TRBV6-2/TRBV6-3; CDR3 protein: CASSPSPGTANTEAFF; CDR3 DNA: TGTGCCAGCAGTCCTAGTCCCGGGACAGCGAACACTGAAGCTTTCTTT
J gene: TRBJ1-5; D gene: TRBD1; clone size: .; V gene: TRBV6-1; CDR3 protein: CASRESGGLRQPQHF; CDR3 DNA: TGTGCCAGCAGGGAATCAGGGGGCCTCCGTCAGCCCCAGCATTTT
J gene: TRBJ2-5; D gene: .; clone size: .; V gene: TRBV7-9; CDR3 protein: CASSYGTSGETQYF; CDR3 DNA: TGTGCCAGCAGCTACGGGACTTCAGGAGAGACCCAGTACTTC
J gene: TRBJ1-4; D gene: .; clone size: .; V gene: TRBV30; CDR3 protein: CAWSRRQAPEKLFF; CDR3 DNA: TGTGCCTGGAGTCGACGACAGGCCCCTGAAAAACTGTTTTTT
J gene: TRBJ2-7; D gene: .; clone size: .; V gene: TRBV5-4; CDR3 protein: CASSSDAPHYEQYF; CDR3 DNA: TGTGCCAGCAGCTCCGACGCGCCCCACTACGAGCAGTACTTC
J gene: TRBJ1-1; D gene: .; clone size: .; V gene: TRBV6-5; CDR3 protein: CASSPLGGATEAFF; CDR3 DNA: TGTGCCAGCAGTCCCCTGGGGGGGGCCACTGAAGCTTTCTTT
J gene: TRBJ2-7; D gene: .; clone size: .; V gene: TRBV20-1; CDR3 protein: CSARDGGAHEQYF; CDR3 DNA: TGCAGTGCTAGAGATGGGGGGGCCCACGAGCAGTACTTC
J gene: TRBJ2-7; D gene: TRBD1; clone size: .; V gene: TRBV6-1; CDR3 protein: CASSLQGTGIREQYF; CDR3 DNA: TGTGCCAGCAGTCTTCAGGGGACAGGGATCCGCGAGCAGTACTTC
J gene: TRBJ2-5; D gene: .; clone size: .; V gene: TRBV27; CDR3 protein: CASSPRTGRAETQYF; CDR3 DNA: TGTGCCAGCAGTCCAAGGACAGGGAGGGCAGAGACCCAGTACTTC
J gene: TRBJ2-2; D gene: .; clone size: .; V gene: TRBV12-3/TRBV12-4; CDR3 protein: CASSFYRDAGELFF; CDR3 DNA: TGTGCCAGCAGTTTTTATAGAGACGCCGGGGAGCTGTTTTTT
J gene: TRBJ2-7; D gene: TRBD1; clone size: .; V gene: TRBV12-3/TRBV12-4; CDR3 protein: CASRWTGAYEQYF; CDR3 DNA: TGTGCCAGCAGGTGGACAGGAGCCTACGAGCAGTACTTC
J gene: TRBJ2-7; D gene: TRBD2; clone size: .; V gene: TRBV10-3; CDR3 protein: CAAGTSGRYEQYF; CDR3 DNA: TGTGCCGCAGGGACTAGCGGGAGATACGAGCAGTACTTC
J gene: TRBJ1-2; D gene: TRBD1; clone size: .; V gene: TRBV20-1; CDR3 protein: CSAYRPGQSVYGYTF; CDR3 DNA: TGCAGTGCTTATCGTCCGGGACAGAGCGTTTATGGCTACACCTTC
J gene: TRBJ2-1; D gene: .; clone size: .; V gene: TRBV24-1; CDR3 protein: CATSGAGHEQFF; CDR3 DNA: TGTGCCACCAGTGGCGCAGGGCATGAGCAGTTCTTC
J gene: TRBJ2-7; D gene: TRBD1; clone size: .; V gene: TRBV10-3; CDR3 protein: CAISLTGGHNEQYF; CDR3 DNA: TGTGCCATCAGTCTGACAGGGGGTCACAACGAGCAGTACTTC
J gene: TRBJ1-5; D gene: .; clone size: .; V gene: TRBV18; CDR3 protein: CASSPVGQPSNQPQHF; CDR3 DNA: TGTGCCAGCTCACCAGTGGGTCAACCCAGCAATCAGCCCCAGCATTTT
J gene: TRBJ1-4; D gene: .; clone size: .; V gene: TRBV6-1; CDR3 protein: CASRLRGFATNEKLFF; CDR3 DNA: TGTGCCAGCAGACTCCGGGGCTTCGCAACTAATGAAAAACTGTTTTTT
J gene: TRBJ2-7; D gene: TRBD2; clone size: .; V gene: TRBV6-6; CDR3 protein: CASSPPGLANEQYF; CDR3 DNA: TGTGCCAGCAGTCCCCCGGGACTAGCGAACGAGCAGTACTTC
J gene: TRBJ1-2; D gene: .; clone size: .; V gene: TRBV6-6; CDR3 protein: CASTDIYGYTF; CDR3 DNA: TGTGCCAGTACCGATATCTATGGCTACACCTTC
J gene: TRBJ2-6; D gene: .; clone size: .; V gene: TRBV12-3/TRBV12-4; CDR3 protein: CASIQGGANVLTF; CDR3 DNA: TGTGCCAGCATTCAGGGAGGGGCCAACGTCCTGACTTTC
J gene: TRBJ2-6; D gene: TRBD1; clone size: .; V gene: TRBV30; CDR3 protein: CAWGTGTGLSGANVLTF; CDR3 DNA: TGTGCCTGGGGGACCGGGACAGGGTTATCTGGGGCCAACGTCCTGACTTTC
J gene: TRBJ1-2; D gene: .; clone size: .; V gene: TRBV4-3; CDR3 protein: CASSQDLQGRNYGYTF; CDR3 DNA: TGCGCCAGCAGCCAAGATCTGCAGGGCCGCAACTATGGCTACACCTTC
J gene: TRBJ2-7; D gene: .; clone size: .; V gene: TRBV20-1; CDR3 protein: CSARDGGRGVLDEQYF; CDR3 DNA: TGCAGTGCTAGAGATGGGGGCCGGGGGGTACTAGACGAGCAGTACTTC
J gene: TRBJ2-5; D gene: .; clone size: .; V gene: TRBV3-1; CDR3 protein: CASSQAGLAQETQYF; CDR3 DNA: TGTGCCAGCAGCCAAGCGGGACTTGCGCAAGAGACCCAGTACTTC